This T cell receptor (beta chain) was sequenced for a study of T-cell reconstitution after alpha-beta-depleted transplantation in children. CDR3 length: 15 amino acids. The V end was cut by 5 bases, the J end by 2 bases, with 15 bases between. Only a few counts were recorded for this clonotype. Its specificity is not known. Unique molecular identifiers were built into the TCRbeta library. One entry per CDR3 protein, called by TCRdb with MiXCR from the PCR reads. Here the sample spans more than 200,000 distinct CDR3 sequences, 8.4% being singletons. Study observations and caveats: When one year had passed after transplant, most T-cell counts and diversity came from newly produced T cells. Expanded graft clones numbering several hundred reportedly gave rise to alpha-beta T cells about two months after transplant.

The gene calls are TRBV12-3 or TRBV12-4 and TRBJ2-5; either TRBD1 or TRBD2 may fit D (5 bases each). The clonotype comes from a male patient under 10 years old who had a stem cell transplant for acute myeloid leukemia, so the T cells may come from the graft donor. Sequenced here: PBMCs, mostly from graft donor cells, sampled 360 days after TCRalphabeta/CD19-depleted stem cell transplant. CDR3 coding DNA: TGTGCCAGCAGTATATACGGGACGGATCAAGAGACCCAGTACTTC. It specifies CASSIYGTDQETQYF.